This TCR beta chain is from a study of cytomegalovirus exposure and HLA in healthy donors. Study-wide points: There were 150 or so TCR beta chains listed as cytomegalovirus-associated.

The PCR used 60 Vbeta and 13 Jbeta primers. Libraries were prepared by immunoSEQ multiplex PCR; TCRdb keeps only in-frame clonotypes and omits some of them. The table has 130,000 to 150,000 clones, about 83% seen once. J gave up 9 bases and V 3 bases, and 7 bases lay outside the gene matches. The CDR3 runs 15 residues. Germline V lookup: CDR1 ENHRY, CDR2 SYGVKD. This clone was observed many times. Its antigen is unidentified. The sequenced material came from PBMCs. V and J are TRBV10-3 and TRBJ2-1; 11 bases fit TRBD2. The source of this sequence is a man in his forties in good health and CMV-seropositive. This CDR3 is CAISEIAGGRSEQFF. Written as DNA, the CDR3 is TGTGCCATCAGTGAAATAGCGGGAGGGCGCAGTGAGCAGTTCTTC.